The source of this T cell receptor (beta chain) is a study of human T cells and chemical hapten exposure. V lost 0 bases and J 1 base, leaving 9 bases between the germline ends. Germline lookup yields CDR1 SEHNR and CDR2 FQNEAQ (reference sequence). The CDR3 spans 15 residues. Indicated time point: patch test 3, about 24 weeks after DPC sensitization. Treatment indicated: therapeutic diphenylcyclopropenone sensitization with weekly scalp DPC. TCRdb redid the calling of the RACE reads with MiXCR, one entry per CDR3 protein. The sample holds about 120,000 distinct CDR3 sequences, roughly 12% seen once. Only a few counts were recorded for this clonotype.

This receptor was identified in a woman aged 45-65 years with alopecia areata. Some clones in this sample may be carry-over from other donors' samples. V usage is TRBV7-9 and J usage is TRBJ1-1; D remains ambiguous. Specimen: whole blood, collected in connection with sensitization to the hapten diphenylcyclopropenone (DPC). The CDR3 loop is CASSLAAGPNTEAFF. The CDR3, as DNA: TGTGCCAGCAGCTTAGCGGCAGGACCGAACACTGAAGCTTTCTTT.